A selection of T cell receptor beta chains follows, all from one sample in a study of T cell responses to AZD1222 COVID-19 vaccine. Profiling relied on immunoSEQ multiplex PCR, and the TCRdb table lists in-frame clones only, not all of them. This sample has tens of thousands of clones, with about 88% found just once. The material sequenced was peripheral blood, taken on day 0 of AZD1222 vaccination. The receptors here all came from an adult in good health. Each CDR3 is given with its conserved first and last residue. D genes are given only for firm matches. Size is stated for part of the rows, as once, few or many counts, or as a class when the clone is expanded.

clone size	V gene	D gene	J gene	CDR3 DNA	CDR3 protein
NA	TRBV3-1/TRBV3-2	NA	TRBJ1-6	TGTGCCAGCAGCCAGGGGAACTCACCCCTCCACTTT	CASSQGNSPLHF
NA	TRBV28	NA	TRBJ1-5	TGTGCCAGCAGAAAGACACACGATCAGCCCCAGCATTTT	CASRKTHDQPQHF
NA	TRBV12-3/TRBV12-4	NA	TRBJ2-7	TGTGCCAGCAGTTTGCGGCTGGACGAGCAGTACTTC	CASSLRLDEQYF
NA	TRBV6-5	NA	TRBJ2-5	TGTGCCACCCCAAGGAGTAGCTTAGAAGAGACCCAGTACTTC	CATPRSSLEETQYF
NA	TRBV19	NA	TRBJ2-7	TGTGCCAGTAGTTACGGGGGTTACGAGCAGTACTTC	CASSYGGYEQYF
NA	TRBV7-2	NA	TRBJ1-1	TGTGCCAGCAGCTTAGCCGCGATCATGAACACTGAAGCTTTCTTT	CASSLAAIMNTEAFF
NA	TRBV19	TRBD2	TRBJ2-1	TGTGCCAGTAGGATAACTAGCGGGCCTTACAATGAGCAGTTCTTC	CASRITSGPYNEQFF
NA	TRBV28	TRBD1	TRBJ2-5	TGTGCCAGTACTTCAGGGGACAGAGAGACCCAGTACTTC	CASTSGDRETQYF
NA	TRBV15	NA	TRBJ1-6	TGTGCCACCAGCAGAGGCTTCAGAGACTATAATTCACCCCTCCACTTT	CATSRGFRDYNSPLHF
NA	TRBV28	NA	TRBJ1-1	TGTGCCAGCAGTTTACGGGGTCACCGAGGGAACACTGAAGCTTTCTTT	CASSLRGHRGNTEAFF
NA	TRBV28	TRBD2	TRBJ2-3	TGTGCCAGCAGGTCCGCGGGGGGCGATACGCAGTATTTT	CASRSAGGDTQYF
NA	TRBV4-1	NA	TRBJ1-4	TGCGCCAGCAGCCTCCCCCGGGCTGAAAAACTGTTTTTT	CASSLPRAEKLFF
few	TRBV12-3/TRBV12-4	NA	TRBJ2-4	TGTGCCAGCAGTTTAGACCTGGCAAACATTCAGTACTTC	CASSLDLANIQYF
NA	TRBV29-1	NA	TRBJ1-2	TGCAGCGGGGCGGGGTTCTATGGCTACACCTTC	CSGAGFYGYTF
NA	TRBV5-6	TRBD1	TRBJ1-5	TGTGCCAGCAGCTTAAGACAGGGGACGCTCTTTAATAGCAATCAGCCCCAGCATTTT	CASSLRQGTLFNSNQPQHF
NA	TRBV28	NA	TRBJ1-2	TGTGCCAGCAGTCTTACCGGGCAAGGGGGTGGCTACACCTTC	CASSLTGQGGGYTF
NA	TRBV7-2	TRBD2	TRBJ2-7	TGTGCCAGCGGCGGGGCGGGAGGGCCTCGGGAGCAGTACTTC	CASGGAGGPREQYF
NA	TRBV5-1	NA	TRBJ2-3	TGCGCCAGCAGCCTCGGGGTGGGCGGCACAGATACGCAGTATTTT	CASSLGVGGTDTQYF
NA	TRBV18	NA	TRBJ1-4	TGTGCCAGCTCACCCGGCGCGGGGGAGGATGAAAAACTGTTTTTT	CASSPGAGEDEKLFF
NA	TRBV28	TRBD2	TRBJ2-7	TGTGCCACTAGGACTAGCGGGAGATACGAGCAGTACTTC	CATRTSGRYEQYF
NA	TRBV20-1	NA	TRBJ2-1	TGCAGTGCAGCTAGCCCCGATGAGCAGTTCTTC	CSAASPDEQFF
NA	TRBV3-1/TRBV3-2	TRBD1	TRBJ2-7	TGTGCCAGCAGCCCCCCGGGACAGGAGCTGCCCCAGTACTTC	CASSPPGQELPQYF
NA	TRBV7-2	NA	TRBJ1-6	TGTGCCAGCAGCCTGACGGGCTCCTATAATTCACCCCTCCACTTT	CASSLTGSYNSPLHF
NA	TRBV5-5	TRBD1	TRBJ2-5	TGTGCCAGCAGCTTGAACAGGGGCGGAGAGACCCAGTACTTC	CASSLNRGGETQYF
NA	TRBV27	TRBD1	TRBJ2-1	TGTGCCAGCAGTTTACACGGGACAGGGATGTACAATGAGCAGTTCTTC	CASSLHGTGMYNEQFF
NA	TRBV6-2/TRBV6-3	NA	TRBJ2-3	TGTGCCAGCAGTCAGGGTACCAGGACAGATACGCAGTATTTT	CASSQGTRTDTQYF
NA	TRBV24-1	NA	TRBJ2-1	TGTGCCACCAGTGGGCCAGGGAGAGCCTACAATGAGCAGTTCTTC	CATSGPGRAYNEQFF
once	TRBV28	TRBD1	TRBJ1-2	TGTGCCAGCAGCCAGCCGGGACAGGGTTTTAACTATGGCTACACCTTC	CASSQPGQGFNYGYTF
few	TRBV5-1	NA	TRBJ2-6	TGCGCCAGCAGCCCCTCTGCTGGGGCCAACGTCCTGACTTTC	CASSPSAGANVLTF
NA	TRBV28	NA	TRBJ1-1	TGTGCCACCGAGTCAAGGGAGGGCAGGGGCGACACTGAAGCTTTCTTT	CATESREGRGDTEAFF
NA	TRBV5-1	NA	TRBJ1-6	TGCGCCAGCAGCTTGCGCAGGGAGGCTTCACCCCTCCACTTT	CASSLRREASPLHF
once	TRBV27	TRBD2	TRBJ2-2	TGTGCCAGCAGACTCCAACTAGCGGGGGGAGCCGGGGAGCTGTTTTTT	CASRLQLAGGAGELFF
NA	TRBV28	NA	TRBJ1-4	TGTGCCAGCAGTCAAATCACAGCCGCAACTAATGAAAAACTGTTTTTT	CASSQITAATNEKLFF
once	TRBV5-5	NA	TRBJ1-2	TGTGCCAGCAGCTTGGTGGGGGCAGGATTACCTCGCTACACCTTC	CASSLVGAGLPRYTF
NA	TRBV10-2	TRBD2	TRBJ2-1	TGCGCCAGCAGTGAGGGCCTAGCGGTTTACAATGAGCAGTTCTTC	CASSEGLAVYNEQFF
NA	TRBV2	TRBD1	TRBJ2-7	TGTGCCAGCAGCTCCACCGGGACAGGGACCTACGAGCAGTACTTC	CASSSTGTGTYEQYF
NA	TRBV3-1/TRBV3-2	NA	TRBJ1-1	TGTGCCAGCAGCTCACAGCATTCCATGAACACTGAAGCTTTCTTT	CASSSQHSMNTEAFF
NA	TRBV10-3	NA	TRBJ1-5	TGTGCCATCAGTGAGTCGCACGGCCCCGCTCAGCCCCAGCATTTT	CAISESHGPAQPQHF
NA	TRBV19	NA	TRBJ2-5	TGTGCCAGTAGTATTGGTACGACTACCCAAGAGACCCAGTACTTC	CASSIGTTTQETQYF
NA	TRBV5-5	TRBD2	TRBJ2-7	TGTGCCAGCAGCCTTGTGGCCGGGACTAGGAGTTTCGAGCAGTACTTC	CASSLVAGTRSFEQYF
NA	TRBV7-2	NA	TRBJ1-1	TGTGCCAGCAGCTTAGGGGGAGGGGGGAACACTGAAGCTTTCTTT	CASSLGGGGNTEAFF
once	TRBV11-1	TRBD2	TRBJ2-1	TGTGCCAGCAGCTTGTTAGCGGGGGGCGGAGATGAGCAGTTCTTC	CASSLLAGGGDEQFF
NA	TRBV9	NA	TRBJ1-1	TGTGCCAGCAGCGCCGGGGGGACTGAAGCTTTCTTT	CASSAGGTEAFF